The clone carrying this TCR beta chain has only a few counts. Its antigen is not identified. Unique molecular identifiers tagged the TCRbeta library. TCRdb reprocessed the PCR reads via MiXCR and lists one record per CDR3 protein. Among roughly 420,000 distinct CDR3 sequences listed, under 20% were seen once. This record belongs to a study of T-cell reconstitution after alpha-beta-depleted transplantation in children. Study results and limitations: Fresh T-cell production supplied most of the T-cell counts and diversity seen one year after transplant.

Per germline, CDR1 MNHEY and CDR2 SVGEGT. The V gene end was trimmed by 5 bases and the J gene end by 3 bases; junction bases not matched to a gene: 5. This CDR3 is 15 amino acids long. The chain joins TRBV6-2 or TRBV6-3 to TRBJ2-1; 9 bases are a match to TRBD2. This sequence was found in a boy less than two years old who had a stem cell transplant for Wiskott-Aldrich syndrome, so the T cells may come from the graft donor. The sample consisted of PBMCs, mostly from graft donor cells, taken 360 days after TCRalphabeta/CD19-depleted stem cell transplant. CDR3 protein: CASSRRTSVYNEQFF. DNA of the CDR3: TGTGCCAGCAGTCGAAGGACTAGCGTCTACAATGAGCAGTTCTTC.